This passage covers 12 T cell receptor beta chains from one sample sequenced in a study of shared clonotypes between healthy human individuals. The table came from immunoSEQ multiplex PCR; TCRdb's copy has only in-frame clones and leaves some out. In the table there are about 1.1 million clones, roughly 74% of which are singletons. Sequencing input: memory CD4+ T cells from PBMCs. The subset was: CD45RA-negative fraction. All receptors come from a man younger than 35 in good health. Some clones in this sample may be carry-over from other donors' samples.

V is TRBV4-2 and J is TRBJ2-2; 11 bases agree with TRBD1. With 0 bases clipped from V and 3 bases from J, the junction kept 6 bases outside the gene matches. This CDR3 region has 18 residues. Germline values: CDR1 LGHNA, CDR2 YNFKEQ. The CDR3 reads CASSQEVRDRGYTGELFF. CDR3 DNA: TGTGCCAGCAGCCAAGAGGTTCGGGACAGGGGGTACACCGGGGAGCTGTTTTTT.

This chain uses TRBV25-1 with TRBJ2-5; the match to TRBD2 covers 11 bases. The CDR3 length is 14 residues. Germline CDR1 and CDR2: MGHDK and SYGVNS. The J segment lost 4 bases and the V segment lost 4 bases, leaving 2 bases of the junction unmatched. The CDR3 is CASSVAGGRETQYF. The CDR3 nucleotides read TGTGCCAGCAGTGTAGCGGGAGGGCGAGAGACCCAGTACTTC.

J is TRBJ2-7 and V is TRBV25-1, with 10 bases lining up with TRBD1. Per the germline V gene, CDR1 is MGHDK and CDR2 is SYGVNS. V shed 10 bases, J shed 4 bases, and the junction held 7 bases outside the gene matches. This CDR3 region has 13 residues. DNA of the CDR3: TGTGCCATGCCGGGACAGGGGACTTACGAGCAGTACTTC. Its translation is CAMPGQGTYEQYF.

The chain uses TRBV7-2 and TRBJ2-2; D unclear. Germline CDR1 reads SGHTA; CDR2 reads FQGNSA. V lost 5 bases to trimming and J lost 6 bases, with 10 bases between them. This CDR3 spans 13 amino acids. CDR3 nucleotide sequence: TGTGCCAGCAGCCCCTACCCCGCCGGGGAGCTGTTTTTT. It specifies CASSPYPAGELFF.

The chain links TRBV7-2 to TRBJ1-3, with TRBD1 as a possible D gene (5 bases). With 1 base removed from V and 2 bases from J, the gap between germline ends came to 12 bases. Germline V gene data show CDR1 as SGHTA and CDR2 as FQGNSA. The CDR3 sequence is 16 residues long. The CDR3 coding sequence is TGTGCCAGCAGCTTAGTCGCCCAGGGCGCTGGAAACACCATATATTTT. Protein product: CASSLVAQGAGNTIYF.

The rearrangement uses TRBV19 and TRBJ1-1, with D unclear. Trimming took off 4 bases at V and 3 bases at J, with 9 bases between the two ends. The CDR3 sequence is 13 residues long. Germline V CDR1 and CDR2: LNHDA, SQIVND (reference sequence). The CDR3 loop is CASSTTGDTEAFF. In DNA, the CDR3 is TGTGCCAGTAGTACGACCGGGGACACTGAAGCTTTCTTT.

This clone showed up just once. The V and J genes are TRBV18 and TRBJ2-6; no clear D gene. V was shortened by 1 base and J by 0 bases, with 4 bases between the two germline ends. The CDR3 covers 15 residues. Germline V gene lookup returns CDR1 KGHSH and CDR2 LQKENI. Here the CDR3 reads CASSPRYSGANVLTF. CDR3 bases: TGTGCCAGCTCACCACGTTACTCTGGGGCCAACGTCCTGACTTTC.

The genes are TRBV5-1 and TRBJ2-7; 8 positions agree with TRBD1. V shed 0 bases, J shed 5 bases, and the junction held 1 base outside the gene matches. The CDR3 runs 13 residues. CDR1 is SGHRS and CDR2 is YFSETQ in the germline V gene. The CDR3 is CASSLGTGHEQYF. The CDR3 DNA reads TGCGCCAGCAGCTTGGGGACAGGGCACGAGCAGTACTTC.

In this sample, this clone turned up a few times. The chain recombines TRBV5-6 with TRBJ2-7; D might be TRBD1 (5 bases). The CDR3 spans 12 residues. Germline V gene lookup returns CDR1 SGHDT and CDR2 YYEEEE. Trimming stripped 4 bases from V and 6 bases from J, with 11 bases between. The CDR3 coding sequence is TGTGCCAGCAGCCGAAGGGGTTCCGAGCAGTACTTC. Its translation: CASSRRGSEQYF.

This clone appeared many times. Other DNA variants within this sample encode the same CDR3. The chain has TRBV19 and TRBJ1-5; 10 bases align to TRBD1. V lost 8 bases to trimming and J lost 4 bases; unmatched junction nucleotides: 2. The CDR3 is 13 amino acids. Germline assignment: CDR1 LNHDA and CDR2 SQIVND (reference sequence). CDR3 nucleotide sequence: TGTGCCAGTGAGGACAGGGGGAATCAGCCCCAGCATTTT. Its translation is CASEDRGNQPQHF.

The V call is TRBV7-2, the J call TRBJ2-3, with D uncertain. This CDR3 region has 12 residues. The V gene's germline CDR1 is SGHTA and CDR2 FQGNSA. V shed 6 bases and J shed 6 bases, with 10 bases lying between them. For the CDR3, the DNA is TGTGCCAGCAGTGGGTACTTTGATACGCAGTATTTT. This gives the protein CASSGYFDTQYF. Using reference TRBV7-2 and TRBJ2-3 for the parts outside the CDR3, the full variable domain is GAGVSQSPSNKVTEKGKDVELRCDPISGHTALYWYRQSLGQGLEFLIYFQGNSAPDKSGLPSDRFSAERTGGSVSTLTIQRTQQEDSAVYLCASSGYFDTQYFGPGTRLTVL.

The J gene is TRBJ1-2, the V gene TRBV29-1, with D uncertain. V lost 1 base and J lost 0, with 27 bases in between. CDR3 length: 20 amino acids. Germline V CDR1 and CDR2: SQVTM, ANQGSEA. Here the CDR3 DNA reads TGCAGCGTTGAAGTGGGGTATCCGGTGTGGACGGACGGACCTAACTATGGCTACACCTTC. This encodes CSVEVGYPVWTDGPNYGYTF.